This TCR beta chain was sequenced for a study of shared clonotypes between healthy human individuals. General observations from the study: The generation probabilities recorded for non-shared clonotypes fell below those of clonotypes shared by all four donors.

Comments on this clone: Its antigen remains unidentified.

CDR1 and CDR2 from the germline V gene are ENHRY and SYGVKD. The CDR3 is made up of 17 amino acids. Trimming shortened V by 0 bases and J by 0 bases, and 15 bases separated the two germline ends. Terminally differentiated effector memory CD45RA+ cells were excluded from the naive CD8 cells, which were CD45RO-negative and positively selected for CCR7. The protocol was immunoSEQ multiplex PCR, while the TCRdb copy is restricted to in-frame clones and leaves out a portion. Of 600,000 or so clones in the sample, 98% are singletons; the top ten hold more than 0.3%. The sequenced sample was naive CD8+ T cells sorted from blood. The receptor's source is a man aged 30 to 45 in good health. The chain recombines TRBV10-3 with TRBJ2-7; unclear D gene. The CDR3: CAISESELTVRSYEQYF. In nucleotides, the CDR3 is TGTGCCATCAGTGAGTCCGAGTTGACGGTCCGCTCCTACGAGCAGTACTTC.